These 2 T cell receptor beta chains were all obtained from the same sample, sequenced in a study of T cell changes during pregnancy in multiple sclerosis (dated by TCRdb to between 2017 and 2020). The receptor library was made with the immunoSEQ multiplex PCR assay. In TCRdb, the immuneACCESS table is reduced to in-frame sequences with V and J assigned. These tables do not hold every clone; where another copy was compared, an unresolved V gene accounts for under half, and the others remain unexplained. The sample table records over 70,000 clones; around 94% of these occur just once. The biggest ten clones account for roughly 0.81% of the sample. Sequences were derived from peripheral blood, sampled in the third trimester of pregnancy. All receptors come from a female donor with multiple sclerosis, enrolled in a pregnancy study.

The chain is built from TRBV27 and TRBJ2-2; D uncertain. CDR1 MNHEY and CDR2 SMNVEV come from the germline V gene (reference sequence). V was cut by 5 bases and J by 2 bases, with 6 bases left in between. The CDR3 runs 13 residues. CDR3 loop: CASSPLNTGELFF. The CDR3 DNA follows: TGTGCCAGCAGTCCGCTAAACACCGGGGAGCTGTTTTTT.

This clone occurred once. The CDR3 sequence: CASSLRQGGQPQHF. The CDR3 bases are TGTGCCAGCAGCTTGCGACAGGGAGGTCAGCCCCAGCATTTT. The chain joins TRBV7-8 to TRBJ1-5, with TRBD1 identical over 7 bases. V lost 3 bases to trimming and J lost 6 bases; unmatched junction nucleotides: 5. This CDR3 spans 14 amino acids. The V gene's germline CDR1 is SGHVS and CDR2 FQNEAQ.